This TCR beta chain appears in the sequencing data of a study of memory CD4+ T cells and cytomegalovirus serostatus. Profiling relied on immunoSEQ multiplex PCR, and the TCRdb table lists in-frame clones only, not all of them. The sample includes 75,000 to 90,000 clones, 75% to 90% of them seen just once. The CDR3 has 16 amino acids. V dropped 7 bases and J dropped 0 bases, with 15 bases sitting between them. Germline V gene sequence: CDR1 LNHDA, CDR2 SQIVND (reference sequence). Single viable CD3+CD4+CD8-CD45RO+ cells were sorted as the memory CD4+ T cells. Serum IgG to CMV pp150, pp28, p38 and p52 defined serostatus. Notes on the study in general: A US-trained random forest predicted CMV serostatus with median AUC roughly 0.91.

A single count supports this clone. Its specificity is not known. The sequenced sample consisted of memory CD4+ T cells from blood. This TCR was sampled from an adult in good health and CMV-seronegative. The chain is built from TRBV19 and TRBJ1-4; D is ambiguous. Here the CDR3 DNA reads TGTGCCAGTACCCTAATGGACCAGACAACTAATGAAAAACTGTTTTTT. The encoded protein is CASTLMDQTTNEKLFF.